This T cell receptor beta chain was captured in a study of T cells in Graves' hyperthyroidism and ophthalmopathy. What was amplified from RNA transcripts were TCR beta CDR3 regions. Primed by the HTBI set, a first-round RT-PCR was run on the TCR CDR3. TCRdb independently ran MiXCR on the multiplex PCR reads; one entry per CDR3 protein. This table holds a few hundred thousand distinct CDR3 sequences, 15% to 20% found once. Exclusion of patients followed from uncontrolled infection, other autoimmune disease, pregnancy or lactation. Diagnoses used clinical symptoms, serum thyroxine and TRAb, thyroid ultrasound and orbital computed tomography. This clonotype occurred many times. What it binds is not known. Regarding the study as a whole: Also found in blood were most expanded thyroid clonotypes above 0.001.

This CDR3 spans 18 amino acids. CDR1 is MNHEY and CDR2 is SMNVEV in the germline V gene (reference sequence). Trimming cost V 4 bases and J 2 bases; bases outside gene matches: 7. The specimen was blood. The sequence came from a woman aged 50 to 60 with Graves' hyperthyroidism. The chain links TRBV27 to TRBJ2-3, with 15 bases aligning to TRBD2. The CDR3 coding sequence is TGTGCCAGCAGTTCCCGGACTAGCGGGGGGGCTATCACAGATACGCAGTATTTT. Amino acid sequence: CASSSRTSGGAITDTQYF.